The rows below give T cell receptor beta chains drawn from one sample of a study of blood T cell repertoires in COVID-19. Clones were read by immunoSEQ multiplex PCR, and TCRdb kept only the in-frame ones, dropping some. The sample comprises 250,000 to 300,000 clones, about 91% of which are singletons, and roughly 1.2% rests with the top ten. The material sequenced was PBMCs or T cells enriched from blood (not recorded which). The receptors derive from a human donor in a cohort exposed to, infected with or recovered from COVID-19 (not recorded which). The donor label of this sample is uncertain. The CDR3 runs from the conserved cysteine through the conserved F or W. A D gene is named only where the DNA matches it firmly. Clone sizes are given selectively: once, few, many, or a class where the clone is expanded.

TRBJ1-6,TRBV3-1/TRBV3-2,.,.,TGTGCCAGCAGCCAAGATGGCCCCTATAATTCACCCCTCCACTTT,CASSQDGPYNSPLHF
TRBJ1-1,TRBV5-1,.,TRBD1,TGCGCCAGCAGCGGCAGGACAGGGATGAGTGAAGCTTTCTTT,CASSGRTGMSEAFF
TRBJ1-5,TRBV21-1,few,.,TGTGCCAGCAGCAAAAGCGCATGGGTTTTGGGTACCAATCAGCCCCAGCATTTT,CASSKSAWVLGTNQPQHF
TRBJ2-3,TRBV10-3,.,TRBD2,TGTGCCATCAGTGACCCACAACTAGCGGTCCAACTATTAGATACGCAGTATTTT,CAISDPQLAVQLLDTQYF
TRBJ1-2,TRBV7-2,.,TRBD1,TGTGCCAGCAGCTTAAATACGGCAGGGGGTGAAGGCTACACCTTC,CASSLNTAGGEGYTF
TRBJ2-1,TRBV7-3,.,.,TGTGCCAGCAGCTTATCTTCTAGCCACAATGAGCAGTTCTTC,CASSLSSSHNEQFF
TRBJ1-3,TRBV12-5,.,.,TGTGCTAGTGGTTTCCCCCGGGGTCACAGAAACACCATATATTTT,CASGFPRGHRNTIYF
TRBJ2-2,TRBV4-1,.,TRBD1,TGCGCCAGCACCCGGCCCGGGCAGGGGGACACCGGGGAGCTGTTTTTT,CASTRPGQGDTGELFF
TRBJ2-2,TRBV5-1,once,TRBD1,TGCGCCAGCAGCTGGAAGACAGGGGGCAGCACCGGGGAGCTGTTTTTT,CASSWKTGGSTGELFF
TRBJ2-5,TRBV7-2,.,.,TGTGCCAGCAGCTTAAGTAGGGATAGCGCCCAGTACTTC,CASSLSRDSAQYF
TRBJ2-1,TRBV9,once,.,TGTGCCAGCAGCGTAGAACTAGTCAATGAGCAGTTCTTC,CASSVELVNEQFF
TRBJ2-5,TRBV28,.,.,TGTGCCAGCAGTTTAGGAGGGACCGAGGAGACCCAGTACTTC,CASSLGGTEETQYF
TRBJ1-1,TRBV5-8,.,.,TGTGCCAGCAGCTTCCGGGTTACAGGGATTCGGATGAACACTGAAGCTTTCTTT,CASSFRVTGIRMNTEAFF
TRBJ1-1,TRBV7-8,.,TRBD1,TGTGCCAGCCGGGACAGGGACATGAACACTGAAGCTTTCTTT,CASRDRDMNTEAFF
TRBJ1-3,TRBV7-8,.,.,TGTGCCAGCAGCCCCTCGGTAGCGGGAAACACCATATATTTT,CASSPSVAGNTIYF
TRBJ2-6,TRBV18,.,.,TGTGCCAGCTCACCGCTTACAGGGACCCCTGGGGCCAACGTCCTGACTTTC,CASSPLTGTPGANVLTF
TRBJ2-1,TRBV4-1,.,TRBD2,TGCGCCAGCAGCCAAATCCCTAGCGGGGGGAACAATGAGCAGTTCTTC,CASSQIPSGGNNEQFF
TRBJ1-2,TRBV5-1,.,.,TGCGCCAGCAGCTTAGAGTTACAGGGTAACTATGGCTACACCTTC,CASSLELQGNYGYTF
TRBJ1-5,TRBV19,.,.,TGTGCCAGTAGTCAGACGAGCGGGAGCAATCAGCCCCAGCATTTT,CASSQTSGSNQPQHF
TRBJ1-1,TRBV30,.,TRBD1,TGTGCCTGGCGTACTAAACCGGGACAGTTGAACACTGAAGCTTTCTTT,CAWRTKPGQLNTEAFF
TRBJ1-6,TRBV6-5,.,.,TGTGCCAGCAGTCCCACTCCCAATTCACCCCTCCACTTT,CASSPTPNSPLHF
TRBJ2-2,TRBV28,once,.,TGTGCCAGCAGTTATGGTACAGGGTTAACGGTGAACACCGGGGAGCTGTTTTTT,CASSYGTGLTVNTGELFF
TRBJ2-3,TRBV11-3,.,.,TGTGCCAGCAGCCCTGGAGGGGTCACAGATACGCAGTATTTT,CASSPGGVTDTQYF
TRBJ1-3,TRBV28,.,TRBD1,TGTGCCAGCATTCTTAGGGACAGGGCTTCTGGAAACACCATATATTTT,CASILRDRASGNTIYF
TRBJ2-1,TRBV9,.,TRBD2,TGTGCCAGCAGCCAACTTGCGGGGGGGTACAATGAGCAGTTCTTC,CASSQLAGGYNEQFF
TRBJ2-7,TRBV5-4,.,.,TGTGCCAGCACCTCCCCTGGCAACCACGAGCAGTACTTC,CASTSPGNHEQYF
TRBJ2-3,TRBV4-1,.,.,TGCGCCAGCAGCCAAGAGTACAGGGAGCCAGATACGCAGTATTTT,CASSQEYREPDTQYF